Shown below are 7 T cell receptor beta chains from a single sample sequenced in a study of shared clonotypes between healthy human individuals. Naivety among CD8 cells was defined by CD45RO negativity and positive CCR7 selection, thereby excluding terminally differentiated effector memory CD45RA+ cells. TCRdb's copy holds only in-frame clones and misses some; the assay was immunoSEQ multiplex PCR. In the table there are roughly 850,000 clones, roughly 96% of which are singletons. The material sequenced was naive CD8+ T cells sorted from blood. These TCRs come from a man aged 30 to 39 in good health.

The chain couples TRBV27 to TRBJ2-2; possibly TRBD1 for D (5 bases). The CDR3 has 14 residues. The V end lost 4 bases, the J end lost 5 bases, and 11 bases lay between the germline ends. Germline loops: CDR1 MNHEY, CDR2 SMNVEV (reference sequence). This chain's CDR3 is CASSWTPGTGELFF. The CDR3 nucleotides are TGTGCCAGCAGTTGGACACCCGGGACCGGGGAGCTGTTTTTT.

This rearrangement joins TRBV7-9 to TRBJ2-3; the match to TRBD2 covers 14 bases. V lost 7 bases and J lost 3; bases outside the gene matches: 3. The CDR3 is made up of 15 amino acids. CDR1 is SEHNR, CDR2 FQNEAQ, per germline (reference sequence). The CDR3 loop is CASTRTSGRTDTQYF. The CDR3, as DNA: TGTGCCAGCACCAGGACTAGCGGGAGGACAGATACGCAGTATTTT.

This sequence joins TRBV18 and TRBJ1-1; no reliable D call. Germline lookup yields CDR1 KGHSH and CDR2 LQKENI. The ends were cut back, 8 bases at V and 0 bases at J, with 19 bases in the middle. CDR3 length equals 16 residues. The CDR3, as DNA: TGTGCCAGCCGACCGGGTTGGGAAAGACTGAACACTGAAGCTTTCTTT. Translated, it gives CASRPGWERLNTEAFF.

As DNA, the CDR3 is TGTGCCAGCAGCTTACGGACTAGCGGTCACAATGAGCAGTTCTTC. Translation gives CASSLRTSGHNEQFF. The chain combines TRBV13 with TRBJ2-1; 10 nucleotides align to TRBD2. The germline V gene has CDR1 PRHDT and CDR2 FYEKMQ (reference sequence). The CDR3 spans 15 residues. V shed 2 bases and J 5 bases; nucleotides not matched to a gene: 3.

The gene calls are TRBV6-1 and TRBJ2-6, with D perhaps TRBD1 (7 bases). The CDR3 contains 15 residues. Per germline, CDR1 MNHNS and CDR2 SASEGT. V was shortened by 10 bases and J by 7 bases, with 20 bases between the two germline ends. The CDR3 reads CATTAGGTDANVLTF. The CDR3 nucleotides are TGTGCCACCACTGCGGGCGGGACAGACGCCAACGTCCTGACTTTC.

The rearrangement joins TRBV5-5 to TRBJ2-7, with D perhaps TRBD1 or TRBD2 (5 bases each). The CDR3 consists of 12 residues. Germline V lookup: CDR1 SGHKS, CDR2 YYEKEE (reference sequence). V was shortened by 4 bases and J by 5 bases, with 10 bases between the two germline ends. CDR3 region: CASSIRGHEQYF. The DNA for the CDR3 is TGTGCCAGCAGCATCCGGGGCCACGAGCAGTACTTC.

The gene calls are TRBV5-1 and TRBJ1-2; D not certain. V gave up 2 bases and J gave up 2 bases, with 10 bases separating them. The CDR3 length is 14 residues. Germline-derived CDR1 and CDR2 are SGHRS and YFSETQ. The CDR3 DNA follows: TGCGCCAGCAGCTTATCTCAGAGCAACTATGGCTACACCTTC. As protein: CASSLSQSNYGYTF.